Below, 26 T cell receptor beta chains from the same sample are listed, as sequenced in a study of blood T cell repertoires in COVID-19. The table came from immunoSEQ multiplex PCR; TCRdb's copy has only in-frame clones and leaves some out. The sample carries 350,000 to 400,000 clones, 88% recorded once. The specimen sequenced was PBMCs or T cells enriched from blood (not recorded which). The receptors here all came from a woman aged 25 to 39 with acute COVID-19.

The rearrangement uses TRBV29-1 and TRBJ2-1; 10 positions agree with TRBD1. This CDR3 region has 13 residues. Germline assignment: CDR1 SQVTM and CDR2 ANQGSEA. The ends lost 5 bases at V and 7 bases at J; junction bases unmatched: 5. The CDR3 DNA reads as TGCAGCGTTTGGACAGGGGGGTTTAATGAGCAGTTCTTC. As protein: CSVWTGGFNEQFF.

This chain uses TRBV11-2 with TRBJ1-2; tentative D call: TRBD1 (6 bases). Trimming left V 2 bases short and J 8 bases short, with 12 bases between. Germline V gives CDR1 SGHAT, CDR2 FQNNGV. The CDR3 has 13 residues. The CDR3 nucleotides read TGTGCCAGCAGCTTACTACAGGGCGAGGGCTACACCTTC. Protein product: CASSLLQGEGYTF.

The chain carries TRBV19 and TRBJ2-7, with 7 positions matching TRBD1. The trim removed 5 bases at V and 2 bases at J, leaving 3 bases unmatched. Germline V gene lookup returns CDR1 LNHDA and CDR2 SQIVND (reference sequence). CDR3 length equals 13 residues. CDR3 sequence (DNA): TGTGCCAGTAGTTTGACAGGGCCCTACGAGCAGTACTTC. As protein: CASSLTGPYEQYF.

The chain recombines TRBV25-1 with TRBJ1-5, with a tentative D call TRBD1 (5 bases). The length of the CDR3 is 13 residues. Germline CDR1 reads MGHDK; CDR2 reads SYGVNS. V lost 5 bases, J lost 3 bases, and 8 bases lay in between. The CDR3 nucleotides are TGTGCCAGCAGTCGACAGACCAATCAGCCCCAGCATTTT. Translated, it gives CASSRQTNQPQHF.

The rearrangement joins TRBV6-5 to TRBJ1-2, with TRBD1 matching over 7 bases. There are 15 residues in the CDR3. Germline CDR1 is MNHEY and CDR2 is SVGAGI. The J segment lost 4 bases and the V segment lost 6 bases, leaving 11 bases of the junction unmatched. This CDR3 is CASRRQGLTLYGYTF. In DNA form, the CDR3 reads TGTGCCAGCAGGCGACAGGGTCTAACGCTCTATGGCTACACCTTC.

The gene calls are TRBV15 and TRBJ1-1; 9 nucleotides agree with TRBD1. The junction had 10 bases not matched to a gene; V was cut back by 2 bases and J by 0 bases. The CDR3 is made up of 18 amino acids. Germline lookup yields CDR1 LNHNV and CDR2 YYDKDF (reference sequence). CDR3 coding DNA: TGTGCCACCAGCAGAAACTTTCCTCGGGACAGGGTGAACACTGAAGCTTTCTTT. Its translation: CATSRNFPRDRVNTEAFF.

This clone showed up just once. This chain connects TRBV30 to TRBJ1-6; tentatively, D is TRBD1 (5 bases). The CDR3 is 14 residues long. V lost 2 bases and J 9 bases, leaving 14 bases between the germline ends. Germline CDR1 is GTSNPN and CDR2 is SVGIG (reference sequence). CDR3 sequence reads: CAWSSQGASSPLHF. CDR3 in DNA: TGTGCCTGGAGTTCTCAGGGTGCGAGTTCACCCCTCCACTTT.

This clone was recorded a few times. The chain uses TRBV7-9 and TRBJ2-3; D unresolved. Trimming took 1 base from V and 5 from J, leaving 7 bases between them. The germline gives CDR1 SEHNR, CDR2 FQNEAQ (reference sequence). The CDR3 spans 13 residues. Here the CDR3 DNA reads TGTGCCAGCAGCTTAGTAGGCGGAGATACGCAGTATTTT. Translation gives CASSLVGGDTQYF. Filled out from reference TRBV7-9 and TRBJ2-3, the complete variable domain reads DTGVSQNPRHKITKRGQNVTFRCDPISEHNRLYWYRQTLGQGPEFLTYFQNEAQLEKSRLLSDRFSAERPKGSFSTLEIQRTEQGDSAMYLCASSLVGGDTQYFGPGTRLTVL.

The V call is TRBV24-1, the J call TRBJ2-3; 7 bases match TRBD2. Germline loops: CDR1 KGHDR, CDR2 SFDVKD. The V segment lost 7 bases and the J segment 4 bases; nucleotides outside the gene matches: 7. The CDR3 runs to 14 residues. The chain's CDR3 is CATSREGLSDTQYF. CDR3 bases: TGTGCCACCAGCCGAGAGGGACTATCAGATACGCAGTATTTT.

The CDR3 loop reads CASSQERSGSRTEAFF. DNA of the CDR3: TGTGCCAGCAGCCAAGAAAGGAGCGGGAGTAGGACTGAAGCTTTCTTT. J is TRBJ1-1 and V is TRBV4-2; D gene unclear. Germline V gives CDR1 LGHNA, CDR2 YNFKEQ. V lost 0 bases and J lost 5, with 16 bases in between. The CDR3 has 16 residues.

V usage is TRBV5-1 and J usage is TRBJ1-1, with D unresolved. The CDR3 extends over 14 amino acids. Germline assignment: CDR1 SGHRS and CDR2 YFSETQ. Trimming removed 4 bases from V and 5 bases from J, with 15 bases in between. The CDR3: CASSVVGSGTEAFF. CDR3 coding DNA: TGCGCCAGCAGCGTAGTAGGGTCGGGGACTGAAGCTTTCTTT.

The rearrangement joins TRBV11-3 to TRBJ2-1; D is possibly TRBD2 (6 bases). The CDR3 extends over 13 amino acids. The germline V gene encodes CDR1 SGHNT and CDR2 YENEEA. V dropped 5 bases and J dropped 8 bases, with 13 bases sitting between them. DNA of the CDR3: TGTGCCAGCAGCACATCGGGGGTCCATGAGCAGTTCTTC. The encoded protein is CASSTSGVHEQFF. The entire variable domain, with the rest obtained from reference TRBV11-3 and TRBJ2-1, is as follows: EAGVVQSPRYKIIEKKQPVAFWCNPISGHNTLYWYLQNLGQGPELLIRYENEEAVDDSQLPKDRFSAERLKGVDSTLKIQPAELGDSAVYLCASSTSGVHEQFFGPGTRLTVL.

The chain joins TRBV12-3 or TRBV12-4 to TRBJ1-1, with D tentatively TRBD1 (5 bases). Trimming stripped 7 bases from V and 6 bases from J, with 15 bases between. CDR3 length: 13 amino acids. The DNA of the CDR3 is TGTGCCAGCACCATAACAGGATGGGCTGAAGCTTTCTTT. It encodes CASTITGWAEAFF.

This clone turned up a few times. The V call is TRBV28, the J call TRBJ1-2; D remains ambiguous. CDR3 length: 14 amino acids. Germline lookup yields CDR1 MDHEN and CDR2 SYDVKM. V dropped 7 bases and J dropped 8 bases, with 20 bases sitting between them. In nucleotides, the CDR3 is TGTGCCAGCAACTCTGCCTCGGGTTCTTGGGGCTACACCTTC. Encoded protein: CASNSASGSWGYTF.

The rearrangement joins TRBV24-1 to TRBJ2-3, with TRBD1 matching 8 bases. The ends lost 0 bases at V and 3 bases at J; junction bases unmatched: 4. This CDR3 is 16 amino acids long. Germline V gene data show CDR1 as KGHDR and CDR2 as SFDVKD. The CDR3 spells CATSDLLQGGTDTQYF. CDR3 bases: TGTGCCACCAGTGATTTGCTACAGGGGGGAACAGATACGCAGTATTTT.

The chain joins TRBV2 to TRBJ1-4; D is possibly TRBD1 (5 bases). V was cut by 3 bases and J by 1 base, with 9 bases left in between. The germline V gene has CDR1 SNHLY and CDR2 FYNNEI. CDR3 length equals 15 residues. This CDR3 is CASSDLGGTNEKLFF. The CDR3 DNA sequence: TGTGCCAGCAGTGATTTGGGGGGAACTAATGAAAAACTGTTTTTT.

A remark on this clone: Different DNA sequences within this sample yield the same CDR3. The J gene is TRBJ2-1, the V gene TRBV7-2, with D unclear. Deletions cut 1 base from V and 2 bases from J, with 6 bases between. The germline gives CDR1 SGHTA, CDR2 FQGNSA. This CDR3 contains 14 residues. Here the CDR3 reads CASSLGLAYNEQFF. The CDR3 nucleotides are TGTGCCAGCAGCTTAGGGCTGGCCTACAATGAGCAGTTCTTC.

The V gene is TRBV7-9, the J gene TRBJ1-1; D is perhaps TRBD1 (5 bases). Germline CDR1 is SEHNR and CDR2 is FQNEAQ (reference sequence). The V and J ends lost 7 bases and 5 bases respectively, with 17 bases between them. This CDR3 region has 14 residues. The CDR3 DNA reads as TGTGCCAGCACCAATGTTGGGGCGGGAACTGAAGCTTTCTTT. Translated: CASTNVGAGTEAFF. Full variable domain (rest looked up from reference TRBV7-9 and TRBJ1-1): DTGVSQNPRHKITKRGQNVTFRCDPISEHNRLYWYRQTLGQGPEFLTYFQNEAQLEKSRLLSDRFSAERPKGSFSTLEIQRTEQGDSAMYLCASTNVGAGTEAFFGQGTRLTVV.

The chain employs TRBV7-8 and TRBJ1-1; tentative D call: TRBD1 (5 bases). The CDR3 sequence is 15 residues long. The germline V and J ends were trimmed by 4 bases and 5 bases, with 17 bases remaining between them. The V gene's germline CDR1 is SGHVS and CDR2 FQNEAQ. The CDR3 loop is CASSSRSGGLTEAFF. The CDR3 nucleotides read TGTGCCAGCAGCTCCCGGTCTGGGGGGTTGACTGAAGCTTTCTTT. Combining the CDR3 with reference TRBV7-8 and TRBJ1-1 gives the whole variable domain GAGVSQSPRYKVAKRGQDVALRCDPISGHVSLFWYQQALGQGPEFLTYFQNEAQLDKSGLPSDRFFAERPEGSVSTLKIQRTQQEDSAVYLCASSSRSGGLTEAFFGQGTRLTVV.

The J gene is TRBJ1-4, the V gene TRBV27; the match to TRBD1 covers 10 bases. The V gene's germline CDR1 is MNHEY and CDR2 SMNVEV (reference sequence). CDR3 length equals 17 residues. V gave up 5 bases and J gave up 8 bases; unmatched junction bases: 14. For the CDR3, the DNA is TGTGCCAGCAGTCCGCGCGCTAGGACAGGGGGGGGAGAAAAACTGTTTTTT. It specifies CASSPRARTGGGEKLFF.

The rearrangement links TRBV19 to TRBJ2-1, with a weak D call TRBD2 (5 bases). V was pared by 3 bases and J by 6 bases, with 15 bases between. This CDR3 has 15 amino acids. Germline loops: CDR1 LNHDA, CDR2 SQIVND (reference sequence). Here the CDR3 reads CASSIGLPPFNEQFF. The CDR3 DNA reads TGTGCCAGTAGTATCGGACTCCCGCCGTTCAATGAGCAGTTCTTC.

V gene TRBV7-2 combines with J gene TRBJ1-2, with a weak D call TRBD1 (5 bases). CDR3 size: 18 residues. CDR1 and CDR2 from the germline V gene are SGHTA and FQGNSA. The germline V and J ends were trimmed by 1 base and 3 bases, with 21 bases remaining between them. CDR3 bases: TGTGCCAGCAGCTTAGTTGGGGGGATAAGGGGCGCCGACTATGGCTACACCTTC. Translating it yields CASSLVGGIRGADYGYTF.

The chain has TRBV30 and TRBJ2-3, with D tentatively TRBD2 (5 bases). The CDR3 runs 13 residues. The V end lost 2 bases, the J end lost 2 bases, and 8 bases lay between the germline ends. Germline loops: CDR1 GTSNPN, CDR2 SVGIG (reference sequence). The CDR3 sequence: CAWSREYTDTQYF. The CDR3 DNA is TGTGCCTGGAGTCGGGAATACACAGATACGCAGTATTTT.

The chain carries TRBV11-2 and TRBJ2-2; a weak D match, TRBD2 (5 bases). The CDR3 is 16 amino acids. V lost 5 bases to trimming and J lost 1 base, with 14 bases between them. From germline, CDR1 is SGHAT and CDR2 FQNNGV. This CDR3 is CASSGESGKNTGELFF. CDR3 in DNA: TGTGCCAGCAGCGGGGAGAGCGGAAAGAACACCGGGGAGCTGTTTTTT. Full variable domain (outside the CDR3, taken from reference TRBV11-2 and TRBJ2-2): EAGVAQSPRYKIIEKRQSVAFWCNPISGHATLYWYQQILGQGPKLLIQFQNNGVVDDSQLPKDRFSAERLKGVDSTLKIQPAKLEDSAVYLCASSGESGKNTGELFFGEGSRLTVL.

V gene TRBV5-1 combines with J gene TRBJ2-1; TRBD2 matches 10 bases. V shed 4 bases and J 3 bases; nucleotides not matched to a gene: 7. The CDR3 is made up of 16 amino acids. The V gene's germline CDR1 is SGHRS and CDR2 YFSETQ. This CDR3 reads CASSASRTSGYNEQFF. The CDR3 nucleotides read TGCGCCAGCAGCGCGTCTAGGACTAGCGGCTACAATGAGCAGTTCTTC.

The V call is TRBV7-3, the J call TRBJ2-3; a possible D gene is TRBD2 (5 bases). V shed 5 bases and J shed 5 bases, with 17 bases lying between them. The germline V gene encodes CDR1 SGHTA and CDR2 FQGTGA. The CDR3 has 15 amino acids. The DNA of the CDR3 is TGTGCCAGCAGCCGTAGTAGCGCGGAGAAAGATACGCAGTATTTT. Translation gives CASSRSSAEKDTQYF.